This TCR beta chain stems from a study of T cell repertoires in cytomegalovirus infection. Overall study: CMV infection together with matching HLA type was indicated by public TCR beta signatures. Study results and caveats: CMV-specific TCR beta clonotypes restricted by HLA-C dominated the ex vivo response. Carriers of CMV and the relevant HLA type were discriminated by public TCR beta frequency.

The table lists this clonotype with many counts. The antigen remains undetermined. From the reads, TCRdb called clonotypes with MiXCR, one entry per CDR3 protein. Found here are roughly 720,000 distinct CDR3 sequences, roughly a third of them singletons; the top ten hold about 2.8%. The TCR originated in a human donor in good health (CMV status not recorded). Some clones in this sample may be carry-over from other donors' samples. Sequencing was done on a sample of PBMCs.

The CDR3 DNA sequence: TGTGCCAGCAGTTCAACTACAGGGTTCTCCTACGAGCAGTACTTC. Amino acids: CASSSTTGFSYEQYF. The chain is built from TRBV7-9 and TRBJ2-7, with D possibly TRBD1 on 6 matching bases. From germline, CDR1 is SEHNR and CDR2 FQNEAQ (reference sequence). The CDR3 runs 15 residues. Trimming removed 6 bases at V and 0 bases at J, with 15 bases between. The entire variable domain, with the rest obtained from reference TRBV7-9 and TRBJ2-7, is as follows: DTGVSQNPRHKITKRGQNVTFRCDPISEHNRLYWYRQTLGQGPEFLTYFQNEAQLEKSRLLSDRFSAERPKGSFSTLEIQRTEQGDSAMYLCASSSTTGFSYEQYFGPGTRLTVT.